The source of this T cell receptor beta chain is a study of T cells in Graves' hyperthyroidism and ophthalmopathy. The source material, RNA transcripts, was used to amplify TCR beta CDR3 regions. TCR CDR3 underwent first-round RT-PCR with the HTBI primer set. TCRdb reanalysed the multiplex PCR reads using MiXCR and keeps one entry per CDR3 protein. Of some 250,000 distinct CDR3 sequences listed, about 14% were seen once; the top ten hold roughly 15%. This CDR3 comprises 12 residues. The germline V gene encodes CDR1 LGHDT and CDR2 YNNKEL (reference sequence). V shed 7 bases and J shed 4 bases, with 10 bases lying between them.

This sequence was found in a woman in her thirties or forties with Graves' hyperthyroidism that later progressed to Graves' ophthalmopathy. The sample taken for sequencing was blood. V usage is TRBV3-1 and J usage is TRBJ1-1; no reliable D call. CDR3 sequence: CASTQRGTEAFF. For the CDR3, the DNA is TGTGCCAGCACCCAGCGCGGCACTGAAGCTTTCTTT.